This T cell receptor beta chain was documented in a study of blood T cell repertoires in COVID-19. At the level of the study: Two negative PCRs, clearance, or symptom resolution had been documented for recovered Cohort 3 donors.

This clone was counted at least ten times. Method: immunoSEQ multiplex PCR; TCRdb's copy keeps in-frame clones and lacks some. The repertoire has 400,000 or so clones, more than 75% of them found once; the top ten carry less than 2.5%. Germline assignment: CDR1 SEHNR and CDR2 FQNEAQ (reference sequence). The CDR3 covers 16 residues. V dropped 5 bases and J dropped 0 bases, with 15 bases sitting between them. The J gene is TRBJ2-3, the V gene TRBV7-9; D might be TRBD1 (5 bases). The receptor's source is a man aged 35 to 55 in a cohort exposed to, infected with or recovered from COVID-19 (not recorded which). Sequencing was done on a sample of PBMCs or T cells enriched from blood (not recorded which). DNA for the CDR3: TGTGCCAGCAGCCTTCACAGGAACCCAAGCACAGATACGCAGTATTTT. It specifies CASSLHRNPSTDTQYF.